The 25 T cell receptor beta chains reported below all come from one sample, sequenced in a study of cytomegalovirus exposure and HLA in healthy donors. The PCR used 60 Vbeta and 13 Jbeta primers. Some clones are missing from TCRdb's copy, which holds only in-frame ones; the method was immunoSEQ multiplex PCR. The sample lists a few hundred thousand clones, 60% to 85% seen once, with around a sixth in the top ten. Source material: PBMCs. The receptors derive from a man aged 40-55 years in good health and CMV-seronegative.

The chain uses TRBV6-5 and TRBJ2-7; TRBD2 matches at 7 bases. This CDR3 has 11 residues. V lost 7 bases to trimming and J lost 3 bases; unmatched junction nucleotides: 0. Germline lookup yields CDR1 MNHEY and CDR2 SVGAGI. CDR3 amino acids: CASTGGYEQYF. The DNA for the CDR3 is TGTGCCAGCACGGGGGGCTACGAGCAGTACTTC.

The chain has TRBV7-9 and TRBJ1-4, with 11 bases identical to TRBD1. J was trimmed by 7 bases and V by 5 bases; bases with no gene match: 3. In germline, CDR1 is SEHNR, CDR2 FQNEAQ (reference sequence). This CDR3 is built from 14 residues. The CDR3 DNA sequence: TGTGCCAGCAGCCCGGGACAGGGGGTTGAAAAACTGTTTTTT. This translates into CASSPGQGVEKLFF.

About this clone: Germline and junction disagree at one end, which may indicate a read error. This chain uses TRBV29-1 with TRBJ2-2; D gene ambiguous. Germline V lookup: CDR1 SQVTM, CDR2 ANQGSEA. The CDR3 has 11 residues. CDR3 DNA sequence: TGCGGCGTACGCGACACCGGGGAGCTGTTTTTT. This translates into CGVRDTGELFF.

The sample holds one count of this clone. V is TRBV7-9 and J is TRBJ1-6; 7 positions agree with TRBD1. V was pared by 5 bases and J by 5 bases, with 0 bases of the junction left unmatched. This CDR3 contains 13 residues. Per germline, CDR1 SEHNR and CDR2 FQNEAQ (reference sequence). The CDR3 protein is CASSTGDNSPLHF. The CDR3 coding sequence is TGTGCCAGCAGCACAGGGGATAATTCACCCCTCCACTTT.

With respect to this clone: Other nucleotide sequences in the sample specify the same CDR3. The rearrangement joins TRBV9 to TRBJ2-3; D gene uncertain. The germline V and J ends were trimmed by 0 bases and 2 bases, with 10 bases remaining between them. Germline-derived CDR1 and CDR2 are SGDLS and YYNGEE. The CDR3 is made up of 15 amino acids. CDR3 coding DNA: TGTGCCAGCAGCGTAGTTCCACAAAACACAGATACGCAGTATTTT. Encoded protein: CASSVVPQNTDTQYF.

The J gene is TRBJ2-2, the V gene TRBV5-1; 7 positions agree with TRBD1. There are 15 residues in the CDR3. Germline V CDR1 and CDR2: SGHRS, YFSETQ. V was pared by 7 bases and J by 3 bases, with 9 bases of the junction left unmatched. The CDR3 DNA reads TGCGCCAGCTATCGTTCCGGGACAGACACCGGGGAGCTGTTTTTT. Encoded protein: CASYRSGTDTGELFF.

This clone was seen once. CDR3 in amino acids: CASSLAGREQETQYF. The CDR3 nucleotides are TGTGCCAGCAGCTTAGCGGGCAGGGAACAAGAGACCCAGTACTTC. The chain joins TRBV11-2 to TRBJ2-5; D possibly corresponds to TRBD1 (5 bases). Trimming pared 1 base from V and 2 bases from J, leaving 11 bases between. This CDR3 spans 15 amino acids. CDR1 SGHAT and CDR2 FQNNGV come from the germline V gene.

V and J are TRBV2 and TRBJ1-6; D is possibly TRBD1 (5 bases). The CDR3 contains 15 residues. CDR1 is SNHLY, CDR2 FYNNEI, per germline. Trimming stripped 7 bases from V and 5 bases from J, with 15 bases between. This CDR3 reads CASKATTGNNSPLHF. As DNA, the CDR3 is TGTGCCAGCAAAGCTACTACAGGAAATAATTCACCCCTCCACTTT.

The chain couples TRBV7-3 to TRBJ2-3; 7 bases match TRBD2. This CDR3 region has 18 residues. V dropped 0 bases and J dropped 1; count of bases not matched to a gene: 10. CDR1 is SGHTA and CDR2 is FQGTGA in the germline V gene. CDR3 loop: CASSLTLRGRGGTDTQYF. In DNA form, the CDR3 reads TGTGCCAGCAGCTTAACGTTAAGGGGTCGGGGGGGCACAGATACGCAGTATTTT.

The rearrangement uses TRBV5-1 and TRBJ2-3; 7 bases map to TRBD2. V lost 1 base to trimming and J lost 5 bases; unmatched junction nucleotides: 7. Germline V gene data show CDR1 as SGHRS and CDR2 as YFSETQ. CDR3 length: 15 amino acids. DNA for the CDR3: TGCGCCAGCAGCTTGTACGCGGGAGCGGGAGATACGCAGTATTTT. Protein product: CASSLYAGAGDTQYF.

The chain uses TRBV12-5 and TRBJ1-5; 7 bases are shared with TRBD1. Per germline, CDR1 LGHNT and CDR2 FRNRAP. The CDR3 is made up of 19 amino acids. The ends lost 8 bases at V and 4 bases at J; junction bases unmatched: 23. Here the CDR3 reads CASLFSGPFGTERNQPQHF. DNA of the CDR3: TGTGCTAGTTTATTCTCCGGGCCGTTCGGGACAGAAAGGAATCAGCCCCAGCATTTT.

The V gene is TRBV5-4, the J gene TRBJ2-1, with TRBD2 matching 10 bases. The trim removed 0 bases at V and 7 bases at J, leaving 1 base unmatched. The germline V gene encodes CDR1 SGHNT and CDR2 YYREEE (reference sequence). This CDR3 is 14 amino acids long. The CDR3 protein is CASSLGLAGNEQFF. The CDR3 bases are TGTGCCAGCAGCTTGGGACTAGCGGGTAATGAGCAGTTCTTC.

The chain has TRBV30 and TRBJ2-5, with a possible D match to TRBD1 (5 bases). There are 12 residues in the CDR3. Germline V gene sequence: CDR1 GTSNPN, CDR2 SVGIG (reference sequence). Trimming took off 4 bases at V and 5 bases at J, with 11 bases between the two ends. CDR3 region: CAWIRGGETQYF. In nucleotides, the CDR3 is TGTGCCTGGATTAGGGGTGGTGAGACCCAGTACTTC. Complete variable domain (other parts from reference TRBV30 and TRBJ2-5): SQTIHQWPATLVQPVGSPLSLECTVEGTSNPNLYWYRQAAGRGLQLLFYSVGIGQISSEVPQNLSASRPQDRQFILSSKKLLLSDSGFYLCAWIRGGETQYFGPGTRLLVL.

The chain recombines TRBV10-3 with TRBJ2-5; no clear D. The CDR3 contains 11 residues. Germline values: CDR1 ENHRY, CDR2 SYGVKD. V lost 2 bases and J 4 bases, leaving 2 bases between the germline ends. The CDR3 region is CAISERETQYF. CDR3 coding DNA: TGTGCCATCAGTGAGCGAGAGACCCAGTACTTC.

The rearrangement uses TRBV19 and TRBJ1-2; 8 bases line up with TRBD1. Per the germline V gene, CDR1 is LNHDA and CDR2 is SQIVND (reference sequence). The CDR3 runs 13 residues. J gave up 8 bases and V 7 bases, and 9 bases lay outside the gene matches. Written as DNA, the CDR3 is TGTGCCAGTACCCCGGACAGGGTACTCGGCTACACCTTC. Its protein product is CASTPDRVLGYTF.

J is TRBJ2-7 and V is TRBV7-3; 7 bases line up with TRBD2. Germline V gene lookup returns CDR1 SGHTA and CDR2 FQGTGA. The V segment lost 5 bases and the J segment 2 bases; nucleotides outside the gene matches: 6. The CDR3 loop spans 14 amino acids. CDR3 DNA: TGTGCCAGCAGCCCTCGGGCGGGAGCCTACGAGCAGTACTTC. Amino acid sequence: CASSPRAGAYEQYF.

The CDR3 reads CASSPQGETQYF. In DNA, the CDR3 is TGTGCCAGCAGCCCTCAGGGAGAGACCCAGTACTTC. The chain recombines TRBV7-9 with TRBJ2-5; TRBD1 might be the D (5 bases). Trimming pared 5 bases from V and 4 bases from J, leaving 8 bases between. The CDR3 consists of 12 residues. Germline CDR1 reads SEHNR; CDR2 reads FQNEAQ (reference sequence). Filled out from reference TRBV7-9 and TRBJ2-5, the complete variable domain reads DTGVSQNPRHKITKRGQNVTFRCDPISEHNRLYWYRQTLGQGPEFLTYFQNEAQLEKSRLLSDRFSAERPKGSFSTLEIQRTEQGDSAMYLCASSPQGETQYFGPGTRLLVL.

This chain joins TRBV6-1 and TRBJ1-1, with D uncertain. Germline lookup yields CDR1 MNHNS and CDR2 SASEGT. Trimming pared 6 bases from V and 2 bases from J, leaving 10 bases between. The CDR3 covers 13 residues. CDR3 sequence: CASRQASNTEAFF. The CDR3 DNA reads TGTGCCAGCAGGCAGGCTTCAAACACTGAAGCTTTCTTT.

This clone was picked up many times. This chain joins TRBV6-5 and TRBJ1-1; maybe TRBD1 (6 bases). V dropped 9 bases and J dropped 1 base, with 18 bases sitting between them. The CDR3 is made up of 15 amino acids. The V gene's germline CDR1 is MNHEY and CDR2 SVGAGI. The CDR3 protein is CARTDWTAKNTEAFF. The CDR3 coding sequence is TGTGCCAGAACAGACTGGACAGCAAAGAACACTGAAGCTTTCTTT.

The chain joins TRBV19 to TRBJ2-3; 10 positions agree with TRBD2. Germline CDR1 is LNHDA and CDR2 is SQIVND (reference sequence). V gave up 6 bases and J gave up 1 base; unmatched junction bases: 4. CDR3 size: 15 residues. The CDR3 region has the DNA TGTGCCAGTAGACTAGCGGGGAGTCGCACAGATACGCAGTATTTT. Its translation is CASRLAGSRTDTQYF.

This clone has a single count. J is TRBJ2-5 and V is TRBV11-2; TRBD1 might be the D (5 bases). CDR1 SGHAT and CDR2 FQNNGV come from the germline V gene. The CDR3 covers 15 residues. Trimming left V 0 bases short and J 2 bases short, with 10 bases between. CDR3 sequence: CASSLDHGQQETQYF. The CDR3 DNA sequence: TGTGCCAGCAGCTTAGATCACGGACAACAAGAGACCCAGTACTTC.

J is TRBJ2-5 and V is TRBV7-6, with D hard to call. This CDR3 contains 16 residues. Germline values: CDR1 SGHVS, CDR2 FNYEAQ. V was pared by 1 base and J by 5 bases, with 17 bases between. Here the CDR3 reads CASSLDSRLSGETQYF. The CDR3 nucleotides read TGTGCCAGCAGCTTAGACAGCAGGCTAAGTGGGGAGACCCAGTACTTC.

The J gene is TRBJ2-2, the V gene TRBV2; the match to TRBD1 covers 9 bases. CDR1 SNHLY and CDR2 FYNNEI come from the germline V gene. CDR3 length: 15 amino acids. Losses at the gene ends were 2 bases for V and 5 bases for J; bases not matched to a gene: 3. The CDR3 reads CASSEWTGATGELFF. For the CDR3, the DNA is TGTGCCAGCAGTGAATGGACAGGGGCTACCGGGGAGCTGTTTTTT.

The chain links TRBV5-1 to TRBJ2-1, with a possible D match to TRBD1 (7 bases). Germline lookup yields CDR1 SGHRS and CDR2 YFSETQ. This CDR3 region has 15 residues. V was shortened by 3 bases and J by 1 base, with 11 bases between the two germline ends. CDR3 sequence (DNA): TGCGCCAGCAGCTCGGCAGGGGGGTCCTACAATGAGCAGTTCTTC. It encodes CASSSAGGSYNEQFF.

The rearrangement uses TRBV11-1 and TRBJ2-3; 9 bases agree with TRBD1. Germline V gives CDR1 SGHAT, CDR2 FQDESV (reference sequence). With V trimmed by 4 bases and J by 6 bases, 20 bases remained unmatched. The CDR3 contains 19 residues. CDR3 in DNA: TGTGCCAGCAGCTCCACCCGATCCGGGACAGGGCGGATTAGGGATACGCAGTATTTT. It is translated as CASSSTRSGTGRIRDTQYF.